A selection of T cell receptor beta chains follows, all from one sample in a study of OX40 agonist ivuxolimab in advanced cancers. The assay was immunoSEQ multiplex PCR, and TCRdb's table has in-frame clones only and misses some. The profile shows about 72,000 clones, about 89% of them singletons. This material consisted of CD4+ or CD8+ T cells sorted from blood, taken in a trial of the OX40 agonist ivuxolimab. The receptor source for this set is an adult with an advanced solid tumor such as melanoma, head and neck, liver or kidney cancer. The CDR3 runs from the conserved cysteine through the conserved F or W. The D gene is left open where the match is weak.

V gene: TRBV27
J gene: TRBJ2-7
D gene: TRBD2
CDR3 protein: CASSPGTSYEQYF

V gene: TRBV29-1
J gene: TRBJ2-7
D gene: TRBD1
CDR3 protein: CSVSRQGGHEQYF

V gene: TRBV27
J gene: TRBJ1-6
D gene: .
CDR3 protein: CASSRVTWSSYNSPLHF

V gene: TRBV20-1
J gene: TRBJ1-2
D gene: .
CDR3 protein: CSADYGYTF

V gene: TRBV9
J gene: TRBJ2-3
D gene: .
CDR3 protein: CASSVRAVGTDTQYF

V gene: TRBV7-9
J gene: TRBJ1-5
D gene: .
CDR3 protein: CASSLAGATNQPQHF

V gene: TRBV4-1
J gene: TRBJ2-1
D gene: .
CDR3 protein: CASSQEPISYNEQFF

V gene: TRBV2
J gene: TRBJ1-5
D gene: .
CDR3 protein: CASRYTPGDQPQHF

V gene: TRBV19
J gene: TRBJ2-7
D gene: .
CDR3 protein: CASSIRVGRATYEQYF

V gene: TRBV29-1
J gene: TRBJ2-1
D gene: .
CDR3 protein: CSVEDNRATLGGEQFF

V gene: TRBV5-1
J gene: TRBJ2-4
D gene: TRBD1
CDR3 protein: CASSLPTGTGRRAKNIQYF

V gene: TRBV4-1
J gene: TRBJ1-1
D gene: TRBD1
CDR3 protein: CASSQGSGTDNFF

V gene: TRBV15
J gene: TRBJ2-7
D gene: .
CDR3 protein: CATSRPGSNLYEQYF

V gene: TRBV30
J gene: TRBJ1-1
D gene: .
CDR3 protein: CAWSVKGFRSEAFF

V gene: TRBV27
J gene: TRBJ2-1
D gene: TRBD2
CDR3 protein: CASSSPGREGFGDEQFF

V gene: TRBV9
J gene: TRBJ1-1
D gene: .
CDR3 protein: CASSPPSFGEAFF

V gene: TRBV27
J gene: TRBJ1-1
D gene: .
CDR3 protein: CASSWTADMNTEAFF

V gene: TRBV29-1
J gene: TRBJ1-1
D gene: .
CDR3 protein: CSVGQSNTEAFF

V gene: TRBV27
J gene: TRBJ1-2
D gene: .
CDR3 protein: CASSLSPYGGTGYTF

V gene: TRBV7-3
J gene: TRBJ2-1
D gene: TRBD2
CDR3 protein: CASSHTSGGYNEQFF

V gene: TRBV6-5
J gene: TRBJ1-6
D gene: TRBD1
CDR3 protein: CASRNSQGANSPLHF

V gene: TRBV6-5
J gene: TRBJ1-5
D gene: .
CDR3 protein: CASGEDSGQPQHF

V gene: TRBV13
J gene: TRBJ2-1
D gene: .
CDR3 protein: CASSPGPGSGLYNEQFF

V gene: TRBV27
J gene: TRBJ1-5
D gene: .
CDR3 protein: CASSWGGGNQPQHF

V gene: TRBV7-3
J gene: TRBJ1-1
D gene: TRBD1
CDR3 protein: CASSLLGQGAGSTEAFF

V gene: TRBV27
J gene: TRBJ2-2
D gene: .
CDR3 protein: CASSLGESGELFF

V gene: TRBV6-1
J gene: TRBJ2-1
D gene: .
CDR3 protein: CASSYGTQQFF

V gene: TRBV6-1
J gene: TRBJ2-5
D gene: .
CDR3 protein: CASNPGGQETQYF

V gene: TRBV30
J gene: TRBJ2-1
D gene: .
CDR3 protein: CAWSVGNEQFF

V gene: TRBV30
J gene: TRBJ2-7
D gene: .
CDR3 protein: CAWSPGEFYEQYF

V gene: TRBV9
J gene: TRBJ1-1
D gene: TRBD1
CDR3 protein: CASSSRTGYNTEAFF

V gene: TRBV27
J gene: TRBJ1-2
D gene: .
CDR3 protein: CASSFDVNYGYTF

V gene: TRBV7-2
J gene: TRBJ1-1
D gene: .
CDR3 protein: CASSLIVLGRDETEAFF

V gene: TRBV4-3
J gene: TRBJ2-2
D gene: TRBD1
CDR3 protein: CASSPFYRGHGGELFF

V gene: TRBV29-1
J gene: TRBJ1-2
D gene: TRBD1
CDR3 protein: CSVEDDRGLSNYGYTF

V gene: TRBV30
J gene: TRBJ1-1
D gene: .
CDR3 protein: CAWNAVRGNTEAFF

V gene: TRBV30
J gene: TRBJ1-1
D gene: .
CDR3 protein: CAWSVPTARMMTEAFF

V gene: TRBV4-3
J gene: TRBJ2-7
D gene: .
CDR3 protein: CASSQDRISYEQYF

V gene: TRBV7-8
J gene: TRBJ1-6
D gene: TRBD1
CDR3 protein: CASSLGTGNNSPLHF

V gene: TRBV6-5
J gene: TRBJ2-5
D gene: .
CDR3 protein: CASSLSETQYF

V gene: TRBV7-9
J gene: TRBJ1-4
D gene: TRBD1
CDR3 protein: CASSPRQGRAAATNEKLFF

V gene: TRBV27
J gene: TRBJ2-1
D gene: .
CDR3 protein: CASSLAGASYNEQFF

V gene: TRBV12-5
J gene: TRBJ1-5
D gene: .
CDR3 protein: CASGLGLNQPQHF

V gene: TRBV12-5
J gene: TRBJ2-1
D gene: TRBD1
CDR3 protein: CASGSTTNPPTGSEQFF

V gene: TRBV28
J gene: TRBJ1-2
D gene: .
CDR3 protein: CATQPGSNYGYTF

V gene: TRBV9
J gene: TRBJ2-7
D gene: .
CDR3 protein: CASSVAGGGYEQYF

V gene: TRBV7-9
J gene: TRBJ2-2
D gene: .
CDR3 protein: CASSQRKQSGELFF

V gene: TRBV5-1
J gene: TRBJ2-5
D gene: .
CDR3 protein: CASSLESPTFETQYF

V gene: TRBV6-1
J gene: TRBJ1-6
D gene: TRBD1
CDR3 protein: CASLPRTGYNSPLHF

V gene: TRBV9
J gene: TRBJ1-5
D gene: .
CDR3 protein: CASSLDRGQPQHF

V gene: TRBV4-3
J gene: TRBJ1-3
D gene: .
CDR3 protein: CASSPREDTNTIYF

V gene: TRBV14
J gene: TRBJ1-1
D gene: .
CDR3 protein: CASSPEAGSQSEAFF

V gene: TRBV5-6
J gene: TRBJ1-2
D gene: .
CDR3 protein: CASSLSLGGNGYTF

V gene: TRBV30
J gene: TRBJ1-1
D gene: .
CDR3 protein: CAWSPGPVEAFF

V gene: TRBV30
J gene: TRBJ2-7
D gene: .
CDR3 protein: CAWSVDVDFYEQYF

V gene: TRBV19
J gene: TRBJ1-2
D gene: .
CDR3 protein: CASSCIDRKTYGYTF

V gene: TRBV2
J gene: TRBJ1-2
D gene: .
CDR3 protein: CASSPGTDFSSNYGYTF

V gene: TRBV7-9
J gene: TRBJ2-2
D gene: .
CDR3 protein: CASLSVGGLTGELFF

V gene: TRBV11-2
J gene: TRBJ1-1
D gene: .
CDR3 protein: CASSLDSDPIVREKSAEAFF